This entry lists 3 T cell receptor beta chains sequenced from one sample in a study of cytomegalovirus exposure and HLA in healthy donors. PCR involved 60 Vbeta and 13 Jbeta primers. This table comes from immunoSEQ multiplex PCR, and its TCRdb copy is limited to in-frame clones, with some not included. The sample has 110,000 to 150,000 clones, roughly 77% seen once. The sequenced sample was PBMCs. The receptors come from a male donor in good health and CMV-seronegative.

V is TRBV27 and J is TRBJ2-2, with 7 bases fitting TRBD1. Germline V lookup: CDR1 MNHEY, CDR2 SMNVEV (reference sequence). This CDR3 region has 16 residues. V shed 5 bases, J shed 0 bases, and the junction held 6 bases outside the gene matches. Here the CDR3 DNA reads TGTGCCAGCAGTCTCACAGGGGCCGCGAACACCGGGGAGCTGTTTTTT. Its translation: CASSLTGAANTGELFF.

This clone has a handful of counts. The chain employs TRBV28 and TRBJ2-7, with 11 nucleotides matching TRBD2. Per the germline V gene, CDR1 is MDHEN and CDR2 is SYDVKM. J gave up 0 bases and V 6 bases, and 4 bases lay outside the gene matches. The CDR3 consists of 15 residues. DNA for the CDR3: TGTGCCAGCAGCCTGGGACTAGCGGTCTCCTACGAGCAGTACTTC. Its translation is CASSLGLAVSYEQYF. The variable domain in full, with the rest retrieved from reference TRBV28 and TRBJ2-7, is DVKVTQSSRYLVKRTGEKVFLECVQDMDHENMFWYRQDPGLGLRLIYFSYDVKMKEKGDIPEGYSVSREKKERFSLILESASTNQTSMYLCASSLGLAVSYEQYFGPGTRLTVT.

The V call is TRBV7-9, the J call TRBJ2-1; TRBD2 agrees at 8 bases. The CDR3 covers 16 residues. V lost 4 bases to trimming and J lost 6 bases; unmatched junction nucleotides: 11. Germline loops: CDR1 SEHNR, CDR2 FQNEAQ (reference sequence). The CDR3 DNA sequence: TGTGCCAGCAGCTCCCATAGCGGGAAGAAGGGCAATGAGCAGTTCTTC. Translation: CASSSHSGKKGNEQFF. The full variable domain, its missing parts supplied by reference TRBV7-9 and TRBJ2-1, is DTGVSQNPRHKITKRGQNVTFRCDPISEHNRLYWYRQTLGQGPEFLTYFQNEAQLEKSRLLSDRFSAERPKGSFSTLEIQRTEQGDSAMYLCASSSHSGKKGNEQFFGPGTRLTVL.